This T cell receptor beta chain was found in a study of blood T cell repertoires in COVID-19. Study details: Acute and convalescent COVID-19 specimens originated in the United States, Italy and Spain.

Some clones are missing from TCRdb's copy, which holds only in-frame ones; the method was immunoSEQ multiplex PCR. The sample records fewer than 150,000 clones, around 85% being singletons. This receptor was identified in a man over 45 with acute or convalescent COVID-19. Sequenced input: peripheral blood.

Here the CDR3 DNA reads TGTGCCAGCAGTAAGACAGGGTTCATGAACACTGAAGCTTTCTTT. Translation: CASSKTGFMNTEAFF. V usage is TRBV28 and J usage is TRBJ1-1; 7 positions match TRBD1. V was clipped by 5 bases and J by 0 bases; unmatched bases: 6. In germline, CDR1 is MDHEN, CDR2 SYDVKM. This CDR3 is 15 amino acids long.